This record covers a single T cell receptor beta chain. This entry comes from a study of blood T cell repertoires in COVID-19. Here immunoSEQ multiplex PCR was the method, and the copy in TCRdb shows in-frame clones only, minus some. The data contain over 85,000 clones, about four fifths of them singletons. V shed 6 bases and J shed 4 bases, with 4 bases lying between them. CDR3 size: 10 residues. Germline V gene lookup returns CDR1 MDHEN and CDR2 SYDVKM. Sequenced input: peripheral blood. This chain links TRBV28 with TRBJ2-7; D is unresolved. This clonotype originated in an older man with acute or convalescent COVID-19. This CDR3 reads CASSRYEQYF. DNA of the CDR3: TGTGCCAGCAGCCGTTACGAGCAGTACTTC.